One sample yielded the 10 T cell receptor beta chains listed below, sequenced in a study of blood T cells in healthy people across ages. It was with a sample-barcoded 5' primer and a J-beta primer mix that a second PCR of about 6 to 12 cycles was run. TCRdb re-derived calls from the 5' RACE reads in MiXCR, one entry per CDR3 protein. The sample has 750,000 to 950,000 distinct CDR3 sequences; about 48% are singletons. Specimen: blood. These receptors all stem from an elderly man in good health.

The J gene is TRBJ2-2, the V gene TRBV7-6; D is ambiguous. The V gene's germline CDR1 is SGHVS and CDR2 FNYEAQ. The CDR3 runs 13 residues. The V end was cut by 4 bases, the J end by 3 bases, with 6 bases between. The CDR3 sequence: CASSSSHTGELFF. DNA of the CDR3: TGTGCCAGCAGCTCGTCCCACACCGGGGAGCTGTTTTTT.

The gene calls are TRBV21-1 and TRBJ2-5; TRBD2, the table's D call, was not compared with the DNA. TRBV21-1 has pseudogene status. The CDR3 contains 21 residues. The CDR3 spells CACSNNPPGRGSGRAGETQYF. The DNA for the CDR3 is TGTGCCTGCAGCAACAACCCACCGGGACGAGGTAGCGGGAGGGCAGGAGAGACCCAGTACTTC.

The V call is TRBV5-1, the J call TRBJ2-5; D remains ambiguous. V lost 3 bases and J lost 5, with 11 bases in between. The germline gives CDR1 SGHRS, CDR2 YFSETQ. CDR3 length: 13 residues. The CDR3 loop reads CASSCRNQETQYF. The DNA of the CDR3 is TGCGCCAGCAGCTGCCGAAATCAGGAGACCCAGTACTTC.

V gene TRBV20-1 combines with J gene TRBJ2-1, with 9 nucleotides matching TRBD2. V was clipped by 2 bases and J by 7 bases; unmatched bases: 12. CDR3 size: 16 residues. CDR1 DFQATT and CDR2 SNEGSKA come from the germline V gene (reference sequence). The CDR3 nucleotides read TGCAGTGCTAGACCCTTCTTAGCGGGAGTGTCAAATGAGCAGTTCTTC. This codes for CSARPFLAGVSNEQFF.

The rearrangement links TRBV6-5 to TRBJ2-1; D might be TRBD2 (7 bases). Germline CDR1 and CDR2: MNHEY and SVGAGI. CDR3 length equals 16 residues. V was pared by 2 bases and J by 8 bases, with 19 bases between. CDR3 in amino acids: CASSYVGGRELDEQFF. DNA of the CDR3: TGTGCCAGCAGTTACGTCGGGGGGCGCGAGCTCGATGAGCAGTTCTTC.

As DNA, the CDR3 is TGTGCCAGCAGTTCCCCCACCGAAGGGAACGGGCAGCCCCAGCATTTT. Protein: CASSSPTEGNGQPQHF. The chain employs TRBV6-2 or TRBV6-3 and TRBJ1-5; no firm D call. The CDR3 loop spans 16 amino acids. Germline CDR1 and CDR2: MNHEY and SVGEGT. Deletions cut 4 bases from V and 7 bases from J, with 20 bases between.

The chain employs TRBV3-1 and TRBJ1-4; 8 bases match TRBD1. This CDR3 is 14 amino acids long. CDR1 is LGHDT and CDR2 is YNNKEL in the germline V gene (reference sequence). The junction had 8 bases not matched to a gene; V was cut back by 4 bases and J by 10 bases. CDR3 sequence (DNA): TGTGCCAGCAGCCCGACAGGGGCGCTTGGAAAACTGTTTTTT. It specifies CASSPTGALGKLFF.

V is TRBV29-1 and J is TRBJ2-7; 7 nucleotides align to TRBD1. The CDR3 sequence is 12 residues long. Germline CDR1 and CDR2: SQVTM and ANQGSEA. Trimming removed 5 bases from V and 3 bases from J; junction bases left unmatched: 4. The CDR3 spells CSVTGAGYEQYF. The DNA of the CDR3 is TGCAGCGTTACAGGGGCGGGCTACGAGCAGTACTTC.

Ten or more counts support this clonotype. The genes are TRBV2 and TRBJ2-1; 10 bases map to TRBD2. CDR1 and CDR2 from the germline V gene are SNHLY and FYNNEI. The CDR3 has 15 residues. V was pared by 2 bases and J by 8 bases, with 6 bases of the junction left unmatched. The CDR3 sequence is CASSETTSGNDEQFF. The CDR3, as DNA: TGTGCCAGCAGTGAAACAACTAGCGGGAACGATGAGCAGTTCTTC.

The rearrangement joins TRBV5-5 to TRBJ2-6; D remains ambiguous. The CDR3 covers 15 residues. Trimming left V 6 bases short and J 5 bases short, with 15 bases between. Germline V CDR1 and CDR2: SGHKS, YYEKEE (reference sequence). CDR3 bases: TGTGCCAGCACCTTAGACCCCGCGAGGGCCAACGTCCTGACTTTC. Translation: CASTLDPARANVLTF.